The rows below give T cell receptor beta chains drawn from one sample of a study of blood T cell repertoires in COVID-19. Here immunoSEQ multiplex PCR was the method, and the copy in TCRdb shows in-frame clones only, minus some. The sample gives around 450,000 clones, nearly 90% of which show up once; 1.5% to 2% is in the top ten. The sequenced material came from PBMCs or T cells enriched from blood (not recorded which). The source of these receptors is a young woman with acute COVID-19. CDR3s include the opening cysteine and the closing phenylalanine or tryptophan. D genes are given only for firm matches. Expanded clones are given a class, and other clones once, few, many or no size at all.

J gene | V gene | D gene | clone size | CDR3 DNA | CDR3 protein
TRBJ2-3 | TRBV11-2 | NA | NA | TGTGCCAGCAGCTTTGGGGGTAGCGGCCTTAACACAGATACGCAGTATTTT | CASSFGGSGLNTDTQYF
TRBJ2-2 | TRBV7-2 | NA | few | TGTGCCAGCAGCTCCCAGTCGACCGGGGAGCTGTTTTTT | CASSSQSTGELFF
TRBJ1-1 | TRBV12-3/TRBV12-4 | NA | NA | TGTGCCAGCAGTTTGGGCAGCTCCGAAGCTTTCTTT | CASSLGSSEAFF
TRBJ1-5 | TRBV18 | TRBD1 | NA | TGTGCCAGCTCACCGGACAGGTTTCAGCCCCAGCATTTT | CASSPDRFQPQHF
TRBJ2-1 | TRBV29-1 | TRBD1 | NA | TGCAGCGCGCCAAGGGACAGGGAATTCGATGAGCAGTTCTTC | CSAPRDREFDEQFF
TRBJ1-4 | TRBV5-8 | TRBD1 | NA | TGTGCCAGCAGCTCTACAGGGGTTGGTAATGAAAAACTGTTTTTT | CASSSTGVGNEKLFF
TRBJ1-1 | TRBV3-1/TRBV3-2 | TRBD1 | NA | TGTGCCAGCAGCCAAGATTGGGGAACAGGGGGCACTGAAGCTTTCTTT | CASSQDWGTGGTEAFF
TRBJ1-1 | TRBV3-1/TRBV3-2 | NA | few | TGTGCCAGCAGCTTCGGGGTTCCCAACACTGAAGCTTTCTTT | CASSFGVPNTEAFF
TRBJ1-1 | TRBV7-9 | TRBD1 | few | TGTGCCAGCAGCCCCACAGGGGGAAACACTGAAGCTTTCTTT | CASSPTGGNTEAFF
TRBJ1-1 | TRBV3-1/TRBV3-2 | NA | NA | TGTGCCAGCAGCCAATTTGGCTCAAGCACTGAAGCTTTCTTT | CASSQFGSSTEAFF
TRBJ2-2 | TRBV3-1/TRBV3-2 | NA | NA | TGTGCCAGCAGCCGCCGGGGCACCGGGGAGCTGTTTTTT | CASSRRGTGELFF
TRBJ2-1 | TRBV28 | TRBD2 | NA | TGTGCCAGCAGTTTCACTAGCGGGTTACACAATGAGCAGTTCTTC | CASSFTSGLHNEQFF
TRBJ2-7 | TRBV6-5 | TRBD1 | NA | TGTGCCAGCAGTCCCGGGACAGGGGGCCTCGAGCAGTACTTC | CASSPGTGGLEQYF
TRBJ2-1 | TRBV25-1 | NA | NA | TGTGCCAGCACTCCACCGCGGGGCTCCTACAATGAGCAGTTCTTC | CASTPPRGSYNEQFF
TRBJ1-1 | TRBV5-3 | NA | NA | TGTGCCAGAGCGGGACGGCGGAACACTGAAGCTTTCTTT | CARAGRRNTEAFF
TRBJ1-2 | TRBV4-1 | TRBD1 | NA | TGCGCCAGCAGCCAAGATACCCGGGACAGGGTTGGCTACACCTTC | CASSQDTRDRVGYTF
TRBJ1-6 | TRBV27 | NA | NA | TGTGCCAGCAAAAAAATCTTGAATTCACCCCTCCACTTT | CASKKILNSPLHF
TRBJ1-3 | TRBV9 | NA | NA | TGTGCCAGCAGCGTAGACCCAGGTCACTCTGGAAACACCATATATTTT | CASSVDPGHSGNTIYF
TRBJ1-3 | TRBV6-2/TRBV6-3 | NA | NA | TGTGCCAGCAGTTACCTACAGGGATCCGGAAACACCATATATTTT | CASSYLQGSGNTIYF
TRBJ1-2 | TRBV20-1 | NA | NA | TGCAGTGCTACAGGGCATTATGGCTACACCTTC | CSATGHYGYTF